Listed here are 29 T cell receptor beta chains from one sample, sequenced in a study of breast tumors, draining lymph nodes, adjacent tissues. TCRdb re-derived calls from the multiplex PCR reads in MiXCR, one entry per CDR3 protein. This table holds under 110,000 distinct CDR3 sequences, 30% found once. Samples came from axillary lymph nodes draining the breast cancer. The sequencing input was axillary lymph node tissue. These receptors all stem from a female donor with breast cancer. Some clones in this sample may be carry-over from other donors' samples.

This clonotype was seen ten or more times. The chain links TRBV4-1 to TRBJ2-5; the match to TRBD2 covers 7 bases. Germline CDR1 and CDR2: MGHRA and YSYEKL. This CDR3 spans 16 amino acids. J gave up 4 bases and V 4 bases, and 12 bases lay outside the gene matches. For the CDR3, the DNA is TGCGCCAGCAGCCGCCGTTGGCGGGAGAGAGGAGAGACCCAGTACTTC. Its protein product is CASSRRWRERGETQYF.

The chain is built from TRBV18 and TRBJ1-1; D is possibly TRBD1 (5 bases). V was shortened by 3 bases and J by 5 bases, with 10 bases between the two germline ends. Germline V gene sequence: CDR1 KGHSH, CDR2 LQKENI. The CDR3 is 13 amino acids. CDR3 in DNA: TGTGCCAGCTCACCCAGGGTGGGAACTGAAGCTTTCTTT. It encodes CASSPRVGTEAFF.

This clonotype was seen repeatedly, ten times or more. The chain employs TRBV6-5 and TRBJ2-3; TRBD2 matches at 8 bases. The germline V gene has CDR1 MNHEY and CDR2 SVGAGI. V trimming: 7 bases; J trimming: 3 bases; junction bases outside the gene matches: 6. The CDR3 consists of 14 residues. The CDR3 is CASTGRGGTDTQYF. The CDR3 region has the DNA TGTGCCAGCACCGGGAGGGGGGGGACAGATACGCAGTATTTT.

The table lists this clonotype with many counts. The chain links TRBV6-5 to TRBJ2-3; D is perhaps TRBD2 (6 bases). Trimming pared 1 base from V and 8 bases from J, leaving 10 bases between. This CDR3 spans 13 amino acids. The germline CDR1 and CDR2 sequences are MNHEY and SVGAGI. The CDR3 DNA sequence: TGTGCCAGCAGTTACTGGGGGGAGATTACGCAGTATTTT. Translation gives CASSYWGEITQYF.

In regard to this clonotype: A clone one base away is much larger, so this may be a read error. This chain uses TRBV19 with TRBJ2-1; D is possibly TRBD2 (5 bases). The germline CDR1 and CDR2 sequences are LNHDA and SQIVND (reference sequence). The ends were cut back, 8 bases at V and 2 bases at J, with 13 bases in the middle. This CDR3 spans 14 amino acids. In DNA form, the CDR3 reads TGTGCCAGTGGTACCATGGGAGCCTACAATGAGCAGTTCTTC. Translated: CASGTMGAYNEQFF.

This clonotype was counted ten times or more. The chain combines TRBV20-1 with TRBJ1-4; D not certain. Looked up from germline, CDR1 is DFQATT and CDR2 is SNEGSKA (reference sequence). Trimming cost V 1 base and J 4 bases, with 37 bases left between them. CDR3 length equals 23 residues. The CDR3 coding sequence is TGCAGTGCTAGAGGTACGATAATGTTAAGAGGCTCAGGCCCAACACATAATAATGAAAAACTGTTTTTT. Translated, it gives CSARGTIMLRGSGPTHNNEKLFF.

At least ten counts were recorded for this clonotype. This chain joins TRBV19 and TRBJ2-4; D is possibly TRBD2 (6 bases). CDR1 and CDR2 (germline): LNHDA, SQIVND (reference sequence). The CDR3 sequence is 14 residues long. With 4 bases removed from V and 3 bases from J, the gap between germline ends came to 10 bases. The chain's CDR3 is CASSKLGGKNIQYF. CDR3 nucleotide sequence: TGTGCCAGTAGTAAGCTGGGAGGCAAAAACATTCAGTACTTC. Full variable domain (missing parts from reference TRBV19 and TRBJ2-4): DGGITQSPKYLFRKEGQNVTLSCEQNLNHDAMYWYRQDPGQGLRLIYYSQIVNDFQKGDIAEGYSVSREKKESFPLTVTSAQKNPTAFYLCASSKLGGKNIQYFGAGTRLSVL.

This clonotype was detected a few times. A much bigger clone sits one base away, suggesting this may be a read error. V and J are TRBV20-1 and TRBJ2-2, with 8 bases that match TRBD2. Trimming removed 0 bases from V and 4 bases from J; junction bases left unmatched: 7. CDR1 is DFQATT and CDR2 is SNEGSKA in the germline V gene (reference sequence). This CDR3 spans 16 amino acids. CDR3: CSARDRSGATTGELFF. The CDR3 nucleotides read TGCAGTGCTAGAGACCGTAGCGGGGCAACCACCGGGGAGCTGTTTTTT.

This clonotype was counted many times. The chain joins TRBV19 to TRBJ1-4; D uncertain. Trimming pared 6 bases from V and 0 bases from J, leaving 14 bases between. The CDR3 consists of 16 residues. Per the germline V gene, CDR1 is LNHDA and CDR2 is SQIVND (reference sequence). For the CDR3, the DNA is TGTGCCAGTAGCGGGGTCATGGGCGCAACTAATGAAAAACTGTTTTTT. Translation gives CASSGVMGATNEKLFF.

This clonotype appeared many times. The chain couples TRBV2 to TRBJ2-7, with TRBD2 matching 7 bases. The germline V gene encodes CDR1 SNHLY and CDR2 FYNNEI. J was trimmed by 0 bases and V by 8 bases; bases with no gene match: 1. The CDR3 covers 12 residues. Here the CDR3 reads CASQRDSYEQYF. CDR3 nucleotide sequence: TGTGCCAGCCAGCGGGACTCCTACGAGCAGTACTTC.

This chain connects TRBV20-1 to TRBJ2-3, with TRBD2 identical over 8 bases. The CDR3 runs 14 residues. Germline assignment: CDR1 DFQATT and CDR2 SNEGSKA (reference sequence). J gave up 2 bases and V 5 bases, and 6 bases lay outside the gene matches. The CDR3 nucleotides are TGCAGTGCTGAACGAGCGGGAGACACAGATACGCAGTATTTT. This gives the protein CSAERAGDTDTQYF.

As for this clonotype: The germline gene is not matched at one end of the junction; a read error may be the cause. The chain carries TRBV7-8 and TRBJ2-5, with D possibly being TRBD1 or TRBD2 (5 bases each). CDR1 and CDR2 from the germline V gene are SGHVS and FQNEAQ. CDR3 length equals 15 residues. The CDR3 coding sequence is TGTGCCAGCAGCTCCGGGACGGCCCTACAAGAGACCCAGCACTTC. It encodes CASSSGTALQETQHF. Based on the CDR3 plus reference TRBV7-8 and TRBJ2-5, the full variable domain is GAGVSQSPRYKVAKRGQDVALRCDPISGHVSLFWYQQALGQGPEFLTYFQNEAQLDKSGLPSDRFFAERPEGSVSTLKIQRTQQEDSAVYLCASSSGTALQETQHFGPGTRLLVL.

Concerning this clonotype itself: This may come from a read error, since a much larger clone is one base off. V gene TRBV6-1 combines with J gene TRBJ1-4, with D perhaps matching TRBD1 (6 bases). The CDR3 totals 13 residues. The germline CDR1 and CDR2 sequences are MNHNS and SASEGT. Trimming shortened V by 6 bases and J by 7 bases, and 12 bases separated the two germline ends. The CDR3 nucleotides read TGTGCCAGCAGACTCAACAGGGCTGAAAAACTGTTTTTT. Encoded protein: CASRLNRAEKLFF.

As to this clonotype: The conserved final phenylalanine or tryptophan is absent from the CDR3, which likely points to a read error. The CDR3 loop reads CASSHQPRRRHEQYL. CDR3 nucleotide sequence: TGCGCCAGCAGCCACCAGCCCCGGCGGCGGCACGAGCAGTACCTC. J is TRBJ2-7 and V is TRBV3-1; D gene unclear. Germline V lookup: CDR1 LGHDT, CDR2 YNNKEL (reference sequence). The length of the CDR3 is 15 residues.

This clonotype was found many times. A much larger clone is a single base away; this may be a read error. The chain joins TRBV13 to TRBJ2-7; 7 positions match TRBD1. Trimming at V came to 5 bases and at J to 2 bases, leaving 6 bases not matched to a gene. Germline values: CDR1 PRHDT, CDR2 FYEKMQ (reference sequence). The CDR3 covers 14 residues. As DNA, the CDR3 is TGTGCCAGCAGCAGCCGACAGGGCCCCTACGAGCAGTACTTC. Amino acids: CASSSRQGPYEQYF.

This clonotype was seen repeatedly, ten times or more. This chain joins TRBV28 and TRBJ2-3; D is perhaps TRBD2 (6 bases). Trimming cost V 10 bases and J 5 bases, with 16 bases left between them. The CDR3 is 13 residues long. In germline, CDR1 is MDHEN, CDR2 SYDVKM. This chain's CDR3 is CANYPGAGDTQYF. The DNA of the CDR3 is TGTGCCAACTATCCGGGAGCGGGAGATACGCAGTATTTT.

This clonotype was seen ten or more times. This chain links TRBV9 with TRBJ1-5, with TRBD1 identical over 8 bases. This CDR3 region has 14 residues. V was pared by 2 bases and J by 8 bases, with 6 bases of the junction left unmatched. The germline gives CDR1 SGDLS, CDR2 YYNGEE. The chain's CDR3 is CASSVGQAREPQHF. CDR3 DNA: TGTGCCAGCAGCGTGGGACAGGCCAGGGAGCCCCAGCATTTT.

This sequence joins TRBV15 and TRBJ1-3; no reliable D call. Germline assignment: CDR1 LNHNV and CDR2 YYDKDF (reference sequence). The CDR3 runs to 16 residues. V gave up 2 bases and J gave up 0 bases, with 11 bases separating them. CDR3 DNA sequence: TGTGCCACCAGCAGACTAGGACGGCTCTCTGGAAACACCATATATTTT. The encoded protein is CATSRLGRLSGNTIYF.

This chain uses TRBV25-1 with TRBJ1-3; TRBD1 aligns across 7 bases. CDR1 MGHDK and CDR2 SYGVNS come from the germline V gene. The CDR3 extends over 16 amino acids. V gave up 6 bases and J gave up 0 bases; unmatched junction bases: 8. The CDR3 DNA is TGTGCCAGCAGAGATGACAGGGCCAACTCTGGAAACACCATATATTTT. The encoded protein is CASRDDRANSGNTIYF.

This clonotype occurred many times. The chain couples TRBV12-3 or TRBV12-4 to TRBJ2-1; TRBD2 matches at 9 bases. The CDR3 contains 16 residues. V shed 5 bases and J 4 bases; nucleotides not matched to a gene: 9. The CDR3 DNA sequence: TGTGCCAGCAGTCTCCCCATAGCGGGAGCTTACAATGAGCAGTTCTTC. Its translation is CASSLPIAGAYNEQFF.

This clonotype was detected only a few times. The genes are TRBV27 and TRBJ2-1, with 8 bases that match TRBD2. With 0 bases clipped from V and 3 bases from J, the junction kept 7 bases outside the gene matches. Germline-derived CDR1 and CDR2 are MNHEY and SMNVEV (reference sequence). CDR3 length: 17 amino acids. CDR3 sequence (DNA): TGTGCCAGCAGTTTATCGAGAGCGGGAGCAGACTACAATGAGCAGTTCTTC. It encodes CASSLSRAGADYNEQFF.

Many counts were recorded for this clonotype. The CDR3 DNA sequence: TGTGCCAGCAGAGATATGGGACCATCTAGCACAGATACGCAGTATTTT. It codes for CASRDMGPSSTDTQYF. The chain links TRBV2 to TRBJ2-3; perhaps D is TRBD1 or TRBD2 (5 bases each). V lost 6 bases and J lost 0, with 16 bases in between. Germline CDR1 and CDR2: SNHLY and FYNNEI. The length of the CDR3 is 16 residues.

This clonotype has at least ten counts. The chain is built from TRBV7-2 and TRBJ1-1; 8 bases line up with TRBD1. Unmatched junction bases numbered 10, after V lost 0 bases and J lost 7 bases. The CDR3 extends over 16 amino acids. The germline V gene encodes CDR1 SGHTA and CDR2 FQGNSA. The CDR3 is CASSLAGRGRFGEAFF. DNA for the CDR3: TGTGCCAGCAGCTTAGCAGGCAGGGGGCGTTTTGGTGAAGCTTTCTTT.

As DNA, the CDR3 is TGTGCCAGCAGCCCGGCTTTAGCAATACGCTATGGCTACACCTTC. This gives the protein CASSPALAIRYGYTF. The chain uses TRBV11-2 and TRBJ1-2; D not resolved. The ends were cut back, 5 bases at V and 4 bases at J, with 17 bases in the middle. Germline V gene lookup returns CDR1 SGHAT and CDR2 FQNNGV. The CDR3 is made up of 15 amino acids.

Many counts were recorded for this clonotype. V gene TRBV6-1 combines with J gene TRBJ2-7; 10 nucleotides match TRBD1. The CDR3 has 15 amino acids. CDR1 is MNHNS, CDR2 SASEGT, per germline. Unmatched junction bases numbered 10, after V lost 8 bases and J lost 3 bases. The DNA for the CDR3 is TGTGCCAGCTCACCCTCCGGGACAGGGGTCTACGAGCAGTACTTC. It yields the protein CASSPSGTGVYEQYF.

Note on this clonotype: Germline is not matched at one junction end, which may reflect a read error. CDR3 DNA: TGTGCCACCTTCGGGGTATACACTGGAGCTTTCTTT. This translates into CATFGVYTGAFF. V and J are TRBV3-1 and TRBJ1-1; D remains unclear. Per germline, CDR1 LGHDT and CDR2 YNNKEL (reference sequence). This CDR3 has 12 amino acids.

This clonotype has at least ten counts. The chain employs TRBV7-6 and TRBJ1-4; 9 nucleotides match TRBD1. V trimming: 0 bases; J trimming: 7 bases; junction bases outside the gene matches: 3. CDR3 size: 15 residues. Germline V lookup: CDR1 SGHVS, CDR2 FNYEAQ. The CDR3 region is CASSLATGGGEKLFF. The CDR3 DNA sequence: TGTGCCAGCAGCTTAGCGACAGGGGGGGGTGAAAAACTGTTTTTT.

This clonotype occurred many times. V and J are TRBV11-1 and TRBJ2-7; 7 bases fit TRBD1. Germline assignment: CDR1 SGHAT and CDR2 FQDESV (reference sequence). The V gene end was trimmed by 1 base and the J gene end by 2 bases; junction bases not matched to a gene: 8. The CDR3 consists of 16 residues. In nucleotides, the CDR3 is TGTGCCAGCAGCTTAGGGGACAGCCGATTTGCCTACGAGCAGTACTTC. As protein: CASSLGDSRFAYEQYF.

The genes are TRBV15 and TRBJ1-5, with 7 bases lining up with TRBD1. CDR1 is LNHNV, CDR2 YYDKDF, per germline (reference sequence). This CDR3 spans 14 amino acids. The V segment lost 3 bases and the J segment 4 bases; nucleotides outside the gene matches: 3. The CDR3 sequence: CATSRLTGNQPQHF. In DNA, the CDR3 is TGTGCCACCAGCAGGTTGACAGGGAATCAGCCCCAGCATTTT.